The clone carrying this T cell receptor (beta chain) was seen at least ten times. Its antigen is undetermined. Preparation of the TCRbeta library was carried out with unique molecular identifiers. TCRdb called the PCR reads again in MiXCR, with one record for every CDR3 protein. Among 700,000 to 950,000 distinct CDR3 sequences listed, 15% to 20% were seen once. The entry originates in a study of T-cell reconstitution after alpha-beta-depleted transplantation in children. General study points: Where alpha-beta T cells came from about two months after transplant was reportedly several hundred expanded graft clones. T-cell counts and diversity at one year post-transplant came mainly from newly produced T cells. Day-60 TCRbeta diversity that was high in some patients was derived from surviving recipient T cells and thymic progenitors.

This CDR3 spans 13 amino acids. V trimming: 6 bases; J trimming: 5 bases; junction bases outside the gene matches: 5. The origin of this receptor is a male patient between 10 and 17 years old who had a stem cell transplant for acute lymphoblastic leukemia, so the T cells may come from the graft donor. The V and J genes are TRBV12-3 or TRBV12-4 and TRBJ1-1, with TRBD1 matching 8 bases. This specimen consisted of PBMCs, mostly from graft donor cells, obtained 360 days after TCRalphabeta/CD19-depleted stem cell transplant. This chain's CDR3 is CASSRQGRTEAFF. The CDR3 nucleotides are TGTGCCAGCAGCCGACAGGGGAGGACTGAAGCTTTCTTT.